This T cell receptor (beta chain) was profiled in a study of blood T cell repertoires in COVID-19. This clone appeared once. The repertoire was sequenced with immunoSEQ multiplex PCR; TCRdb's copy has only in-frame clones and lacks some. Of about 170,000 clones in the sample, 84% were seen once. The TCR sequence derives from a woman between 65 and 79 years old with COVID-19, enrolled during active disease. Sequenced sample: peripheral blood.

The CDR3 nucleotides are TGCAGTGCTTCCACGAAGGGGGAAGCTTTCTTT. This codes for CSASTKGEAFF. This chain connects TRBV20-1 to TRBJ1-1; perhaps TRBD1 as D (5 bases). The CDR3 totals 11 residues. V dropped 5 bases and J dropped 8 bases, with 12 bases sitting between them. From germline, CDR1 is DFQATT and CDR2 SNEGSKA (reference sequence).